These 2 T cell receptor beta chains share one sample of origin, sequenced in a study of shared clonotypes between healthy human individuals. The protocol was immunoSEQ multiplex PCR, while the TCRdb copy is restricted to in-frame clones and leaves out a portion. The sample lists about 1.9 million clones, over 85% occurring once. The naive CD8 population came from CD45RO-negative cells selected for CCR7, without terminally differentiated effector memory CD45RA+ cells. The sample taken for sequencing was naive CD8+ T cells from PBMCs. Receptors originate from a man aged 18 to 29 in good health. Some clones in this sample may be carry-over from other donors' samples.

This chain uses TRBV19 with TRBJ1-1; 10 nucleotides align to TRBD1. The CDR3 has 16 amino acids. The V gene end was trimmed by 5 bases and the J gene end by 1 base; junction bases not matched to a gene: 7. CDR1 is LNHDA, CDR2 SQIVND, per germline (reference sequence). The DNA for the CDR3 is TGTGCCAGTAGTGCCCGGGACAGGGGCCAGAACACTGAAGCTTTCTTT. It encodes CASSARDRGQNTEAFF.

The chain has TRBV13 and TRBJ1-4, with a weak D call TRBD1 (5 bases). The germline CDR1 and CDR2 sequences are PRHDT and FYEKMQ (reference sequence). With 2 bases removed from V and 6 bases from J, the gap between germline ends came to 10 bases. The CDR3 loop spans 14 amino acids. CDR3 loop: CASSLRGGDEKLFF. As DNA, the CDR3 is TGTGCCAGCAGCTTACGGGGCGGGGATGAAAAACTGTTTTTT. Filled out from reference TRBV13 and TRBJ1-4, the complete variable domain reads AAGVIQSPRHLIKEKRETATLKCYPIPRHDTVYWYQQGPGQDPQFLISFYEKMQSDKGSIPDRFSAQQFSDYHSELNMSSLELGDSALYFCASSLRGGDEKLFFGSGTQLSVL.